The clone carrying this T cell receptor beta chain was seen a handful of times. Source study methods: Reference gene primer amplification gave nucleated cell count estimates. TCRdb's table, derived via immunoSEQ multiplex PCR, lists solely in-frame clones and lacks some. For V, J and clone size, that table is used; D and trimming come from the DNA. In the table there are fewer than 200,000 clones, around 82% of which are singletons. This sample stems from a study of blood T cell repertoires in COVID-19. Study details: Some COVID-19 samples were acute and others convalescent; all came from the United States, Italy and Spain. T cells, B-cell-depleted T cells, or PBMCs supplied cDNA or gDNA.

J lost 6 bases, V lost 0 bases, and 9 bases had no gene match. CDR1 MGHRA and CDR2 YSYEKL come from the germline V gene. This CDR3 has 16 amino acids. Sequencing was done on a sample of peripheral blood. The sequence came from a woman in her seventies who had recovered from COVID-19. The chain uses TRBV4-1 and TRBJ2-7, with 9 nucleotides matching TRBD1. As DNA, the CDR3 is TGCGCCAGCAGCCAAGATCGGGACAGGGTTTTAGGCGAGCAGTACTTC. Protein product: CASSQDRDRVLGEQYF.